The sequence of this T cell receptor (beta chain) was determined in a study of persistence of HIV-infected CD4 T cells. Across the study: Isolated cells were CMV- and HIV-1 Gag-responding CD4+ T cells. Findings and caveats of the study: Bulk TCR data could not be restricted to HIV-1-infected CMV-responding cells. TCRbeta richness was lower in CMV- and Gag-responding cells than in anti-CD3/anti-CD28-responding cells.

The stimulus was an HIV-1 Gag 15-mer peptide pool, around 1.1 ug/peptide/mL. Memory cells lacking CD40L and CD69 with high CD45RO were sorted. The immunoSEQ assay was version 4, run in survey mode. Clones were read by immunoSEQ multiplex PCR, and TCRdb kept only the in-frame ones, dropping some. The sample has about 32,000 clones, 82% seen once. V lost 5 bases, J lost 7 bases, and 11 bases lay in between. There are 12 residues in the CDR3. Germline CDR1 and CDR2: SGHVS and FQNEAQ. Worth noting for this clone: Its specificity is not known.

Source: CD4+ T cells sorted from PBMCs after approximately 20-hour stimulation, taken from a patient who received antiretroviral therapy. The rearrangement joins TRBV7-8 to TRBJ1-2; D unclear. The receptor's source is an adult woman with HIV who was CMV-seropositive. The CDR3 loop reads CASSPSGAGYTF. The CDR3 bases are TGTGCCAGCAGCCCCTCCGGAGCTGGCTACACCTTC.